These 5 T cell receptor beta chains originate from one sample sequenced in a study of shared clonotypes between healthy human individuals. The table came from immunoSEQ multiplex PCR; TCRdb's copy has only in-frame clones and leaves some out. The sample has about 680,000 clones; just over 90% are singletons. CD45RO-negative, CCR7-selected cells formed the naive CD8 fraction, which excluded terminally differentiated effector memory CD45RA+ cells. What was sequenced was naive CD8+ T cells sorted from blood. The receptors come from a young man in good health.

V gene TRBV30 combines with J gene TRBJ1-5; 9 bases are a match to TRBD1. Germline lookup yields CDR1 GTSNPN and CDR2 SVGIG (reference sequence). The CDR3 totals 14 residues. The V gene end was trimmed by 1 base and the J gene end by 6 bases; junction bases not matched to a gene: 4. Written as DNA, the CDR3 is TGTGCCTGGAGTGAGGGACAGGGTCCTCAGCCCCAGCATTTT. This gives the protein CAWSEGQGPQPQHF.

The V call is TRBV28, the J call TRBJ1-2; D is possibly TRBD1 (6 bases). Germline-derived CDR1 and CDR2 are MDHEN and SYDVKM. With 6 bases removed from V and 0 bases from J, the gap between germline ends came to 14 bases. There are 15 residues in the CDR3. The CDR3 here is CASRNPDSPNYGYTF. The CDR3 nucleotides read TGTGCCAGCAGGAACCCGGACAGTCCTAACTATGGCTACACCTTC.

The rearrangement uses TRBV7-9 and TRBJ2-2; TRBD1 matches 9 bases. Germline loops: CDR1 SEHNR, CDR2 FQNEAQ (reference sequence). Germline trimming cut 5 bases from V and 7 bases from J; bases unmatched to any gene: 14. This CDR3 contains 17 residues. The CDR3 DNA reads TGTGCCAGCAGCCAGACGGTCCTGGGACAGGGCTACGGGGAGCTGTTTTTT. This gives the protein CASSQTVLGQGYGELFF. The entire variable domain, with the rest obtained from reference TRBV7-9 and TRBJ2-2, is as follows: DTGVSQNPRHKITKRGQNVTFRCDPISEHNRLYWYRQTLGQGPEFLTYFQNEAQLEKSRLLSDRFSAERPKGSFSTLEIQRTEQGDSAMYLCASSQTVLGQGYGELFFGEGSRLTVL.

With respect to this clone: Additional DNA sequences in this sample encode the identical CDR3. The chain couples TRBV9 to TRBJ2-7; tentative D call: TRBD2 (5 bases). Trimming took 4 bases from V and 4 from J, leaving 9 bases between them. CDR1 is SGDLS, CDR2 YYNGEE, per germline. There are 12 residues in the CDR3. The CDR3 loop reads CASSPRGYEQYF. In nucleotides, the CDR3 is TGTGCCAGCAGCCCCCGGGGATACGAGCAGTACTTC.

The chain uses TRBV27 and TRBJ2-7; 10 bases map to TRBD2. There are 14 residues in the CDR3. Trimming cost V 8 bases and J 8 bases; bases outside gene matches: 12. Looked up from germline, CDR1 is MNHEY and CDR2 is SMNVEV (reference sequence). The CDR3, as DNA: TGTGCCAGCCGCTGGACTAGCGGACACCTCAAGCAGTACTTC. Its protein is CASRWTSGHLKQYF.